This TCR beta chain was recovered during a study of blood T cell repertoires in COVID-19. Assay used: immunoSEQ multiplex PCR; TCRdb lists only in-frame clones, some missing. The sample lists 250,000 to 350,000 clones; about 91% were seen once. This CDR3 contains 14 residues. The germline gives CDR1 MNHEY, CDR2 SVGAGI. V lost 1 base, J lost 7 bases, and 13 bases lay in between. This clone was seen a single time. This TCR derives from a woman aged 60-75 years with acute or convalescent COVID-19. The sequenced sample consisted of peripheral blood. The chain carries TRBV6-5 and TRBJ1-1; D remains ambiguous. The CDR3 loop is CASSYLTGSLEAFF. The CDR3 bases are TGTGCCAGCAGTTACTTGACGGGAAGCCTTGAAGCTTTCTTT.